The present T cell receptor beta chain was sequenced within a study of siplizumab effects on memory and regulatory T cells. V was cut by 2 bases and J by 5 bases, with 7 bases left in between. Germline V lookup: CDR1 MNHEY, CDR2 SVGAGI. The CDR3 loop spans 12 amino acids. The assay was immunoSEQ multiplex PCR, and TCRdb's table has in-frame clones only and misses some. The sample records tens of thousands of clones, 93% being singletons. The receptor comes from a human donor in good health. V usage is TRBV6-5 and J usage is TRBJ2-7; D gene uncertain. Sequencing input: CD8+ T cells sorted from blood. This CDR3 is CASSYTGDEQYF. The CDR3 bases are TGTGCCAGCAGTTACACCGGAGACGAGCAGTACTTC.